A selection of T cell receptor beta chains follows, all from one sample in a study of blood T cell repertoires in COVID-19. This table comes from immunoSEQ multiplex PCR, and its TCRdb copy is limited to in-frame clones, with some not included. The data show about 76,000 clones, under 95% seen once. Sequencing used peripheral blood. The receptors come from a human donor in a cohort sampled during active COVID-19. Both conserved end residues are part of each CDR3. A D gene is named only where the DNA matches it firmly. Clone size is not always given. Where it is, it says once, few, many or a class for expanded clones.

V	size	J	D	DNA	CDR3
TRBV2	.	TRBJ2-7	TRBD2	TGTGCCAGCAGGGAGGCTTGGGAGGGATTAACCTACGAGCAGTACTTC	CASREAWEGLTYEQYF
TRBV7-2	once	TRBJ1-2	TRBD1	TGTGCCAGCAGCTTACAAGTCTCCCTAGGACAGGGGGCAGATGGCTACACCTTC	CASSLQVSLGQGADGYTF
TRBV4-1	.	TRBJ2-7	TRBD2	TGCGCCAGCAGCCAAGATCCCGGGACTAGCGTCTACGAGCAGTACTTC	CASSQDPGTSVYEQYF
TRBV7-7	.	TRBJ2-5	TRBD2	TGTGCCAGCAGCTCGGGGACTAGCGGGAGGTCAAAGACCCAGTACTTC	CASSSGTSGRSKTQYF
TRBV7-8	once	TRBJ2-5	TRBD2	TGTGCCAGCAGCCAAATAGCGGGAGTGGAGACCCAGTACTTC	CASSQIAGVETQYF
TRBV3-1/TRBV3-2	.	TRBJ2-3	TRBD2	TGTGCCAGCAGGCCCACCGGGACTAGCGGGAGGACTAGCACAGATACGCAGTATTTT	CASRPTGTSGRTSTDTQYF
TRBV27	.	TRBJ2-5	TRBD2	TGTGCCAGCAGATCCGGGACTATTCCAGAAGAGACCCAGTACTTC	CASRSGTIPEETQYF
TRBV28	.	TRBJ1-5	.	TGTGCCAGCAGTTTCGTAGAAACTAGCAATCAGCCCCAGCATTTT	CASSFVETSNQPQHF
TRBV19	.	TRBJ2-7	TRBD1	TGTGCCAGTAGTACGCGGACAGGGGCCTACGAGCAGTACTTC	CASSTRTGAYEQYF
TRBV6-1	.	TRBJ1-1	TRBD1	TGTGCCAGCAGTGAATTTACAGGGGAAACTGAAGCTTTCTTT	CASSEFTGETEAFF
TRBV7-2	once	TRBJ2-7	.	TGTGCCAGCAGCTTTTCCTACTCCTACGAGCAGTACTTC	CASSFSYSYEQYF
TRBV6-2/TRBV6-3	.	TRBJ2-7	TRBD1	TGTGCCAGCAGTTTGACACGGACAGGGGGCATCCACGAGCAGTACTTC	CASSLTRTGGIHEQYF
TRBV28	.	TRBJ2-7	.	TGTGCCAGCAGTTTAGGCTCTTCCTACGAGCAGTACTTC	CASSLGSSYEQYF
TRBV19	.	TRBJ2-6	.	TGTGCCAGTAGTAAGGCGGTAAACTCTGGGGCCAACGTCCTGACTTTC	CASSKAVNSGANVLTF
TRBV3-1/TRBV3-2	.	TRBJ2-7	TRBD1	TGTGCCAGCAGCCATGGTCCGGGACAGAGTGTTTACGAGCAGTACTTC	CASSHGPGQSVYEQYF
TRBV2	.	TRBJ2-2	.	TGTGCCAGCAGTGATTGGGGGCACACCGGGGAGCTGTTTTTT	CASSDWGHTGELFF
TRBV7-2	.	TRBJ1-2	.	TGTGCCAGCAGCCCCGGGGGTGCTAACTATGGCTACACCTTC	CASSPGGANYGYTF
TRBV7-9	.	TRBJ2-7	TRBD2	TGTGCCAGCAGCTTAGGGGCTAGCGGGAGCTCCTACGAGCAGTACTTC	CASSLGASGSSYEQYF
TRBV9	once	TRBJ1-5	.	TGTGCCAGCAGCGCCACAGGGAGGGTACAGCCCCAGCATTTT	CASSATGRVQPQHF